A single sample gave rise to the 29 T cell receptor beta chains below, sequenced in a study of early T cells in non-severe SARS-CoV-2 infection. A single record per CDR3 protein comes from TCRdb applying MiXCR to the 5' RACE reads. The data hold 46,000 or so distinct CDR3 sequences, with around 4.1% observed a single time. Sequencing used whole blood. These receptors all stem from an adult who was a healthcare worker with PCR-confirmed SARS-CoV-2 infection or an uninfected control (not recorded which).

This clonotype was detected many times. The chain employs TRBV5-1 and TRBJ2-3, with D unclear. CDR3 length: 13 amino acids. The germline V gene encodes CDR1 SGHRS and CDR2 YFSETQ. V shed 4 bases and J shed 4 bases, with 10 bases lying between them. The CDR3, as DNA: TGCGCCAGCAGCCCCGGACCCGCAGATACGCAGTATTTT. Its translation: CASSPGPADTQYF.

The J gene is TRBJ1-4, the V gene TRBV24-1; no definite D call. V dropped 5 bases and J dropped 8 bases, with 17 bases sitting between them. The germline CDR1 and CDR2 sequences are KGHDR and SFDVKD. This CDR3 is built from 15 residues. The CDR3 loop reads CATSGFYGRSEKLFF. The CDR3 DNA follows: TGTGCCACCAGTGGCTTCTACGGACGGAGCGAAAAACTGTTTTTT.

This clonotype was recorded at least ten times. This chain joins TRBV29-1 and TRBJ2-3; 7 bases map to TRBD1. With V trimmed by 3 bases and J by 4 bases, 4 bases remained unmatched. CDR1 and CDR2 from the germline V gene are SQVTM and ANQGSEA. The CDR3 loop spans 13 amino acids. CDR3 sequence (DNA): TGCAGCGTTGATTTAGGGGGCTCAGATACGCAGTATTTT. It codes for CSVDLGGSDTQYF.

Ten or more counts support this clonotype. The J gene is TRBJ2-1, the V gene TRBV30, with a weak D call TRBD2 (5 bases). The CDR3 is 14 residues long. Germline V lookup: CDR1 GTSNPN, CDR2 SVGIG (reference sequence). The V gene lost 1 base and the J gene lost 4 bases, with 11 bases spanning the gap. CDR3 in DNA: TGTGCCTGGAGTGGGGAGCCGGAGTACAATGAGCAGTTCTTC. Amino acids: CAWSGEPEYNEQFF.

This clonotype was counted at least ten times. This chain joins TRBV29-1 and TRBJ2-1; the match to TRBD2 covers 9 bases. This CDR3 is 14 amino acids long. The V segment lost 2 bases and the J segment 7 bases; nucleotides outside the gene matches: 6. The germline V gene encodes CDR1 SQVTM and CDR2 ANQGSEA. For the CDR3, the DNA is TGCAGCGTTGAAATAGCGGGAGACAGGAATGAGCAGTTCTTC. Translating it yields CSVEIAGDRNEQFF.

This clonotype was observed at least ten times. The rearrangement joins TRBV27 to TRBJ2-6; D gene uncertain. The germline V gene has CDR1 MNHEY and CDR2 SMNVEV (reference sequence). Trimming removed 2 bases from V and 3 bases from J, with 8 bases in between. CDR3 length equals 15 residues. The CDR3 DNA reads as TGTGCCAGCAGTTTAGGTCCGGGTGGGGCCAACGTCCTGACTTTC. Its protein is CASSLGPGGANVLTF.

This clonotype was detected a few times. The J gene is TRBJ2-1, the V gene TRBV5-1, with TRBD2 identical over 7 bases. The CDR3 loop spans 16 amino acids. The V segment lost 4 bases and the J segment 0 bases; nucleotides outside the gene matches: 7. Germline-derived CDR1 and CDR2 are SGHRS and YFSETQ. CDR3 nucleotide sequence: TGCGCCAGCAGCCTCCCCGGCGGGGGCTCCTACAATGAGCAGTTCTTC. Protein product: CASSLPGGGSYNEQFF. Combining the CDR3 with reference TRBV5-1 and TRBJ2-1 gives the whole variable domain KAGVTQTPRYLIKTRGQQVTLSCSPISGHRSVSWYQQTPGQGLQFLFEYFSETQRNKGNFPGRFSGRQFSNSRSEMNVSTLELGDSALYLCASSLPGGGSYNEQFFGPGTRLTVL.

The gene calls are TRBV5-4 and TRBJ2-7; D remains ambiguous. Trimming removed 9 bases from V and 1 base from J, with 8 bases in between. The germline V gene encodes CDR1 SGHNT and CDR2 YYREEE (reference sequence). The CDR3 has 11 amino acids. The CDR3, as DNA: TGTGCCATTTCGTCGTCCTACGAGCAGTACTTC. It specifies CAISSSYEQYF.

This sequence joins TRBV7-9 and TRBJ2-7, with a weak D call TRBD2 (5 bases). The germline gives CDR1 SEHNR, CDR2 FQNEAQ (reference sequence). The CDR3 has 13 amino acids. Trimming cost V 6 bases and J 0 bases, with 9 bases left between them. This CDR3 is CASSSSFSYEQYF. In nucleotides, the CDR3 is TGTGCCAGCAGTTCTAGCTTCTCCTACGAGCAGTACTTC.

At least ten counts were recorded for this clonotype. V gene TRBV30 combines with J gene TRBJ2-1, with TRBD1 identical over 7 bases. Germline values: CDR1 GTSNPN, CDR2 SVGIG (reference sequence). CDR3 length: 12 amino acids. The junction had 0 bases not matched to a gene; V was cut back by 1 base and J by 6 bases. This CDR3 reads CAWSDRGNEQFF. The CDR3 DNA reads as TGTGCCTGGAGTGACAGGGGCAATGAGCAGTTCTTC.

The J gene is TRBJ1-2, the V gene TRBV18; unclear D gene. Germline-derived CDR1 and CDR2 are KGHSH and LQKENI. V was pared by 3 bases and J by 6 bases, with 11 bases between. The CDR3 is made up of 13 amino acids. CDR3 DNA: TGTGCCAGCTCACCCCGGGAGGAACATGGCTACACCTTC. It translates to CASSPREEHGYTF. The whole variable domain, filled in from reference TRBV18 and TRBJ1-2, reads NAGVMQNPRHLVRRRGQEARLRCSPMKGHSHVYWYRQLPEEGLKFMVYLQKENIIDESGMPKERFSAEFPKEGPSILRIQQVVRGDSAAYFCASSPREEHGYTFGSGTRLTVV.

The table lists this clonotype with many counts. The CDR3 protein is CASSESSVQETQYF. The CDR3 coding sequence is TGCGCCAGCAGTGAGTCGAGTGTCCAAGAGACCCAGTACTTC. The chain uses TRBV10-2 and TRBJ2-5, with D unclear. Germline loops: CDR1 WSHSY, CDR2 SAAADI. The CDR3 consists of 14 residues. V was cut by 0 bases and J by 1 base, with 6 bases left in between.

This clonotype showed up many times. The rearrangement uses TRBV7-9 and TRBJ2-1; TRBD2 might be the D (5 bases). The CDR3 has 16 amino acids. Germline-derived CDR1 and CDR2 are SEHNR and FQNEAQ (reference sequence). V dropped 5 bases and J dropped 3 bases, with 17 bases sitting between them. CDR3 in DNA: TGTGCCAGCAGCCCCCTGGGCGGGCCCCGCTACAATGAGCAGTTCTTC. Translation gives CASSPLGGPRYNEQFF. Combining the CDR3 with reference TRBV7-9 and TRBJ2-1 gives the whole variable domain DTGVSQNPRHKITKRGQNVTFRCDPISEHNRLYWYRQTLGQGPEFLTYFQNEAQLEKSRLLSDRFSAERPKGSFSTLEIQRTEQGDSAMYLCASSPLGGPRYNEQFFGPGTRLTVL.

This clonotype was counted many times. J is TRBJ1-1 and V is TRBV20-1; TRBD1 is a possible D gene (5 bases). Looked up from germline, CDR1 is DFQATT and CDR2 is SNEGSKA (reference sequence). This CDR3 region has 15 residues. V gave up 0 bases and J gave up 1 base, with 12 bases separating them. The CDR3 nucleotides read TGCAGTGCTAGAGATCAGGGACGGCAGAACACTGAAGCTTTCTTT. Its translation: CSARDQGRQNTEAFF.

This clonotype was recorded many times. The chain employs TRBV12-5 and TRBJ2-7; 11 nucleotides align to TRBD2. The V gene end was trimmed by 0 bases and the J gene end by 6 bases; junction bases not matched to a gene: 4. CDR3 length: 15 amino acids. Germline V gene sequence: CDR1 LGHNT, CDR2 FRNRAP. CDR3 amino acids: CASGLVLAGVGEQYF. Written as DNA, the CDR3 is TGTGCTAGTGGTTTGGTACTAGCGGGAGTAGGCGAGCAGTACTTC.

The rearrangement links TRBV11-3 to TRBJ2-2; D assignment may be TRBD1 or TRBD2 (5 bases each). Germline V gene lookup returns CDR1 SGHNT and CDR2 YENEEA. Trimming left V 5 bases short and J 7 bases short, with 20 bases between. The CDR3 loop spans 16 amino acids. CDR3 in amino acids: CASSAMGPGVNGELFF. The CDR3 nucleotides are TGTGCCAGCAGCGCCATGGGACCAGGAGTTAACGGGGAGCTGTTTTTT.

The chain employs TRBV19 and TRBJ2-7; no definite D call. Germline assignment: CDR1 LNHDA and CDR2 SQIVND (reference sequence). Trimming took off 7 bases at V and 1 base at J, with 8 bases between the two ends. The CDR3 sequence is 12 residues long. The CDR3 protein is CASNDGSYEQYF. DNA for the CDR3: TGTGCCAGTAACGACGGTTCCTACGAGCAGTACTTC.

This clonotype was detected many times. CDR3 nucleotide sequence: TGTGCCAGCAGCAGAGCGGGACACCAGAACTCCTACGAGCAGTACTTC. This translates into CASSRAGHQNSYEQYF. The chain couples TRBV21-1 to TRBJ2-7; TRBD1, the D gene given by the table, was not confirmed from the DNA. TRBV21-1 is classified as a pseudogene. The CDR3 runs 16 residues.

This clonotype was seen many times. The genes are TRBV7-9 and TRBJ1-1; 8 bases are a match to TRBD1. Trimming took 3 bases from V and 11 from J; bases not matched to a gene: 11. From germline, CDR1 is SEHNR and CDR2 FQNEAQ (reference sequence). This CDR3 has 14 amino acids. CDR3 amino acids: CASSFPDRARWAFF. In DNA form, the CDR3 reads TGTGCCAGCAGCTTCCCGGACAGGGCGCGGTGGGCTTTCTTT.

The chain carries TRBV2 and TRBJ1-4, with D uncertain. The CDR3 spans 15 residues. V lost 6 bases, J lost 1 base, and 12 bases lay in between. Germline lookup yields CDR1 SNHLY and CDR2 FYNNEI. Here the CDR3 DNA reads TGTGCCAGCAGGGGGAGGCTTGGAACTAATGAAAAACTGTTTTTT. Translation gives CASRGRLGTNEKLFF.

This clonotype has at least ten counts. The rearrangement joins TRBV18 to TRBJ2-3; 8 nucleotides agree with TRBD1. The CDR3 covers 15 residues. V lost 3 bases, J lost 4 bases, and 6 bases stayed unmatched. CDR1 is KGHSH, CDR2 LQKENI, per germline. The CDR3 protein is CASSPKSGGADTQYF. CDR3 nucleotide sequence: TGTGCCAGCTCACCCAAGTCAGGGGGCGCAGATACGCAGTATTTT.

This clonotype was counted ten times or more. The chain has TRBV7-2 and TRBJ2-4, with D possibly TRBD1 on 6 matching bases. Trimming cost V 3 bases and J 10 bases, with 13 bases left between them. This CDR3 contains 13 residues. Per germline, CDR1 SGHTA and CDR2 FQGNSA. The DNA of the CDR3 is TGTGCCAGCAGCTTGGACAGACCGGGGATTCAGTACTTC. Translated, it gives CASSLDRPGIQYF.

This clonotype was seen ten or more times. Relative to the germline gene, one junction end is altered; a read error may explain this. The chain combines TRBV7-3 with TRBJ1-1; TRBD1 aligns across 9 bases. In germline, CDR1 is SGHTA, CDR2 FQGTGA. The CDR3 is made up of 16 amino acids. The CDR3 sequence is CPSSLGQGSLGTEAFF. The CDR3 coding sequence is TGTCCCAGCAGCTTAGGACAGGGGAGCTTGGGCACTGAAGCTTTCTTT.

In this sample, this clonotype turned up many times. The chain is built from TRBV12-3 or TRBV12-4 and TRBJ2-6; D is unresolved. V was clipped by 0 bases and J by 0 bases, with 12 bases between them. This CDR3 is 18 amino acids long. CDR3: CASSLARFRLSGANVLTF. In DNA form, the CDR3 reads TGTGCCAGCAGTTTAGCTCGCTTCAGGCTCTCTGGGGCCAACGTCCTGACTTTC.

There are many counts of this clonotype. The chain is built from TRBV7-8 and TRBJ2-1; 8 positions agree with TRBD2. The J segment lost 5 bases and the V segment lost 0 bases, leaving 6 bases of the junction unmatched. The CDR3 extends over 16 amino acids. CDR1 and CDR2 (germline): SGHVS, FQNEAQ. The CDR3 region has the DNA TGTGCCAGCAGCTTAGCGCCAGCGGGAGAAGACAATGAGCAGTTCTTC. Its translation is CASSLAPAGEDNEQFF.

This clonotype was picked up many times. The chain employs TRBV12-3 or TRBV12-4 and TRBJ2-7; D unclear. This CDR3 is 13 amino acids long. The ends were cut back, 2 bases at V and 3 bases at J, with 8 bases in the middle. Here the CDR3 reads CASSLWLGYEQYF. CDR3 sequence (DNA): TGTGCCAGCAGTTTATGGTTAGGCTACGAGCAGTACTTC.

In its sample, this clonotype was seen many times. The chain is built from TRBV18 and TRBJ2-5; 12 nucleotides align to TRBD1. Germline trimming cut 6 bases from V and 5 bases from J; bases unmatched to any gene: 10. CDR1 is KGHSH and CDR2 is LQKENI in the germline V gene. The CDR3 contains 16 residues. CDR3 bases: TGTGCCAGCTCGCAGAACGCCGGGACAGGGGGCGAGACCCAGTACTTC. Amino acids: CASSQNAGTGGETQYF.

This clonotype was counted many times. The V call is TRBV18, the J call TRBJ1-1; the D gene is possibly TRBD1 (5 bases). This CDR3 is 16 amino acids long. Trimming removed 3 bases at V and 4 bases at J, with 18 bases between. From germline, CDR1 is KGHSH and CDR2 LQKENI. CDR3 nucleotide sequence: TGTGCCAGCTCACCCGTGGGGCGGGGGATCGGCACTGAAGCTTTCTTT. As protein: CASSPVGRGIGTEAFF. Full variable domain (rest looked up from reference TRBV18 and TRBJ1-1): NAGVMQNPRHLVRRRGQEARLRCSPMKGHSHVYWYRQLPEEGLKFMVYLQKENIIDESGMPKERFSAEFPKEGPSILRIQQVVRGDSAAYFCASSPVGRGIGTEAFFGQGTRLTVV.

This clonotype occurred many times. The V and J genes are TRBV7-2 and TRBJ2-7; possibly TRBD2 for D (6 bases). CDR1 and CDR2 from the germline V gene are SGHTA and FQGNSA. V was clipped by 1 base and J by 6 bases, with 13 bases between them. This CDR3 comprises 14 residues. This CDR3 reads CASSLEYWGGEQYF. DNA for the CDR3: TGTGCCAGCAGCTTAGAGTATTGGGGAGGCGAGCAGTACTTC. The full variable domain, rest sourced from reference TRBV7-2 and TRBJ2-7, is GAGVSQSPSNKVTEKGKDVELRCDPISGHTALYWYRQSLGQGLEFLIYFQGNSAPDKSGLPSDRFSAERTGGSVSTLTIQRTQQEDSAVYLCASSLEYWGGEQYFGPGTRLTVT.